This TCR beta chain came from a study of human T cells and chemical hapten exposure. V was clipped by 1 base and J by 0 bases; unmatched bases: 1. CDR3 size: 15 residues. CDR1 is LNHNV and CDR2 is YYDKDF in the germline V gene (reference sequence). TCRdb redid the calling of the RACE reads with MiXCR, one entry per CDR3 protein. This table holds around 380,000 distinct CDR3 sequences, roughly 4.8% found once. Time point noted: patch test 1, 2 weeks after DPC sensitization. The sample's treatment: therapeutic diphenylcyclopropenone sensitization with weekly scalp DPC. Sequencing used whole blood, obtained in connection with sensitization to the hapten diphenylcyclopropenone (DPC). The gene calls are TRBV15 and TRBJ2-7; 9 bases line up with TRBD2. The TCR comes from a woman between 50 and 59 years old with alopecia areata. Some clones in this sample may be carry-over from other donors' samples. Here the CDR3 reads CATSRVAGASYEQYF. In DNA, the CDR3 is TGTGCCACCAGCAGAGTAGCGGGGGCCTCCTACGAGCAGTACTTC. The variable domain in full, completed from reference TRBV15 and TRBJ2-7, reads DAMVIQNPRYQVTQFGKPVTLSCSQTLNHNVMYWYQQKSSQAPKLLFHYYDKDFNNEADTPDNFQSRRPNTSFCFLDIRSPGLGDTAMYLCATSRVAGASYEQYFGPGTRLTVT.